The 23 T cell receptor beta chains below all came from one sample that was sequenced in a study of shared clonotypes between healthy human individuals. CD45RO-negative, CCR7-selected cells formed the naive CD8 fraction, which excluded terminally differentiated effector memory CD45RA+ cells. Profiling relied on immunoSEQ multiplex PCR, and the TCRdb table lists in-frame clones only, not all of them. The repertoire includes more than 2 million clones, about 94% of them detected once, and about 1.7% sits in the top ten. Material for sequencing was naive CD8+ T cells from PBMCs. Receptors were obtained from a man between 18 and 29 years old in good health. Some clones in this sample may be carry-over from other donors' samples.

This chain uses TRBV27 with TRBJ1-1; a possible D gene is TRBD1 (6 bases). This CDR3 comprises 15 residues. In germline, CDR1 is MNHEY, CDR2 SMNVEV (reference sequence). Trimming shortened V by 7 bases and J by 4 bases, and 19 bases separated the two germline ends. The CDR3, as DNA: TGTGCCAGCATTATACGTGGGGGGGCGGGCACTGAAGCTTTCTTT. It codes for CASIIRGGAGTEAFF.

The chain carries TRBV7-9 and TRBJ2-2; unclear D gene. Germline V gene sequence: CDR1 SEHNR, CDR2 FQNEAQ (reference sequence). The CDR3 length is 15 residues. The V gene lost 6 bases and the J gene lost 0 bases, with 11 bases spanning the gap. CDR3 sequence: CASRPQSANTGELFF. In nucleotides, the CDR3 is TGTGCCAGCAGACCCCAGTCGGCGAACACCGGGGAGCTGTTTTTT. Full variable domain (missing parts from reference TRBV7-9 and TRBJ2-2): DTGVSQNPRHKITKRGQNVTFRCDPISEHNRLYWYRQTLGQGPEFLTYFQNEAQLEKSRLLSDRFSAERPKGSFSTLEIQRTEQGDSAMYLCASRPQSANTGELFFGEGSRLTVL.

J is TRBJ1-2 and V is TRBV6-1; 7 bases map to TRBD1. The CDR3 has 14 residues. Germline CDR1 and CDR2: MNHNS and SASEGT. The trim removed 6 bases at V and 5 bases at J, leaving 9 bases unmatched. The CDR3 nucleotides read TGTGCCAGCAGCTTCGGGACAGCAGCTTATGGCTACACCTTC. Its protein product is CASSFGTAAYGYTF.

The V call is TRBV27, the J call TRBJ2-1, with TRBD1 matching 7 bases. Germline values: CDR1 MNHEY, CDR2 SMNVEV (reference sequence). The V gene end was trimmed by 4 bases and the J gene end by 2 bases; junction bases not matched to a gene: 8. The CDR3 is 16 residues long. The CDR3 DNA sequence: TGTGCCAGCAGTTCCCCTACAGGGGACCCCTACAATGAGCAGTTCTTC. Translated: CASSSPTGDPYNEQFF.

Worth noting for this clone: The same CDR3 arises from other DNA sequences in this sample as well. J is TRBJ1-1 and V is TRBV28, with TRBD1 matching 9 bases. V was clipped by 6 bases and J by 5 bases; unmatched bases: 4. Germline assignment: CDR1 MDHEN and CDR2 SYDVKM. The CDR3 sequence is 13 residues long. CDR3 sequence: CASRTGGGTEAFF. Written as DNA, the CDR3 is TGTGCCAGCAGGACAGGGGGGGGGACTGAAGCTTTCTTT.

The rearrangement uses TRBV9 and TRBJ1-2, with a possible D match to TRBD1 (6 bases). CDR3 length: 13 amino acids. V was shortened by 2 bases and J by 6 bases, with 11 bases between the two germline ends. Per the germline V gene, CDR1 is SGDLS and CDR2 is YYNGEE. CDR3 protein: CASSVAGVDGYTF. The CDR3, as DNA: TGTGCCAGCAGCGTGGCAGGGGTTGATGGCTACACCTTC. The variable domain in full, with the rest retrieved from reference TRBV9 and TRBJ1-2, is DSGVTQTPKHLITATGQRVTLRCSPRSGDLSVYWYQQSLDQGLQFLIQYYNGEERAKGNILERFSAQQFPDLHSELNLSSLELGDSALYFCASSVAGVDGYTFGSGTRLTVV.

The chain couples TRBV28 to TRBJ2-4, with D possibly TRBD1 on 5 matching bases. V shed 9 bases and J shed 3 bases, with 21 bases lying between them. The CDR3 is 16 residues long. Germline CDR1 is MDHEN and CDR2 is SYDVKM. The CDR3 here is CASDRASGLGKNIQYF. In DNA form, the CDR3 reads TGTGCCAGTGACCGAGCCTCAGGGCTGGGCAAAAACATTCAGTACTTC.

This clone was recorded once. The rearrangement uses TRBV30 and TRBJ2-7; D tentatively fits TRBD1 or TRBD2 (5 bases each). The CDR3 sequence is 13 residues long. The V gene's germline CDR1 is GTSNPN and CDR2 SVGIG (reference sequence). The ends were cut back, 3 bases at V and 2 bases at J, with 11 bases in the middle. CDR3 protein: CAWRFGGTYEQYF. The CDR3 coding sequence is TGTGCCTGGAGATTTGGGGGAACCTACGAGCAGTACTTC. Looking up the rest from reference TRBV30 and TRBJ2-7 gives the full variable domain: SQTIHQWPATLVQPVGSPLSLECTVEGTSNPNLYWYRQAAGRGLQLLFYSVGIGQISSEVPQNLSASRPQDRQFILSSKKLLLSDSGFYLCAWRFGGTYEQYFGPGTRLTVT.

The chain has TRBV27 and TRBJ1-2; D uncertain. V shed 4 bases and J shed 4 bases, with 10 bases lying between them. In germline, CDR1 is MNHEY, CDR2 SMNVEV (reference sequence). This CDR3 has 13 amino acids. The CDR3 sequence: CASSSAGSYGYTF. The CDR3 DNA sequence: TGTGCCAGCAGTTCGGCCGGGAGCTATGGCTACACCTTC.

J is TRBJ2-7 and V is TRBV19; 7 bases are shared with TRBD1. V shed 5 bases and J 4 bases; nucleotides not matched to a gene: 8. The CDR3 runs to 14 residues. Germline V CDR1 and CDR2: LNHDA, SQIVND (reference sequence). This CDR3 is CASSQRDSFYEQYF. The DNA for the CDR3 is TGTGCCAGTAGTCAACGGGACAGCTTTTACGAGCAGTACTTC.

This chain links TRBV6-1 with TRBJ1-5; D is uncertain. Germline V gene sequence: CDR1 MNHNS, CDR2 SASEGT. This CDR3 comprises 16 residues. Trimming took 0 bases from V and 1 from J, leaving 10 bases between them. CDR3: CASSEAGRWSNQPQHF. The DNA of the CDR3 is TGTGCCAGCAGTGAAGCCGGACGGTGGAGCAATCAGCCCCAGCATTTT.

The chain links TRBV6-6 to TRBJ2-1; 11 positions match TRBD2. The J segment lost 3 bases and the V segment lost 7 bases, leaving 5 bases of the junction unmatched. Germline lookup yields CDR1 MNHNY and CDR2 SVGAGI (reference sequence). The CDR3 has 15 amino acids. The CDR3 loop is CASTPTSGNYNEQFF. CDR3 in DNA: TGTGCCAGCACCCCGACTAGCGGGAACTACAATGAGCAGTTCTTC.

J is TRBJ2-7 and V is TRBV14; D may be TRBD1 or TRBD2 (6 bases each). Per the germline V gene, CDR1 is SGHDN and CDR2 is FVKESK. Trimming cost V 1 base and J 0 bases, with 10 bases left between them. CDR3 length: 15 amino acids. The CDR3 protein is CASSQGGAVSYEQYF. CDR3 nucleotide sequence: TGTGCCAGCAGCCAAGGGGGGGCAGTCTCCTACGAGCAGTACTTC.

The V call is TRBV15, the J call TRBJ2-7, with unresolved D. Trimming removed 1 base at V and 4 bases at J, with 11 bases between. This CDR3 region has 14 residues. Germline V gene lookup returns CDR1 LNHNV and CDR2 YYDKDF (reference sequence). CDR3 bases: TGTGCCACCAGCAGAGGAATGGGGTCTTACGAGCAGTACTTC. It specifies CATSRGMGSYEQYF.

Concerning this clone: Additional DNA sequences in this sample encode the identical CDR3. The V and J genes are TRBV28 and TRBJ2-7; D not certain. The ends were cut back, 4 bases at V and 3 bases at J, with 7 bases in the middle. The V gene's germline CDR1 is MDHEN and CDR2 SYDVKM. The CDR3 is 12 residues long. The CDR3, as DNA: TGTGCCAGCAGTTATGGTTACTACGAGCAGTACTTC. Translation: CASSYGYYEQYF. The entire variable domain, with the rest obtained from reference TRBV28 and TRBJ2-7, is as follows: DVKVTQSSRYLVKRTGEKVFLECVQDMDHENMFWYRQDPGLGLRLIYFSYDVKMKEKGDIPEGYSVSREKKERFSLILESASTNQTSMYLCASSYGYYEQYFGPGTRLTVT.

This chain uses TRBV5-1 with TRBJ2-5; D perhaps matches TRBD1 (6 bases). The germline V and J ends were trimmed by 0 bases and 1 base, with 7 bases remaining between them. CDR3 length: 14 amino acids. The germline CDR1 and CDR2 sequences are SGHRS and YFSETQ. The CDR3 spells CASSLDRAQETQYF. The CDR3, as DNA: TGCGCCAGCAGCTTGGACAGGGCCCAAGAGACCCAGTACTTC.

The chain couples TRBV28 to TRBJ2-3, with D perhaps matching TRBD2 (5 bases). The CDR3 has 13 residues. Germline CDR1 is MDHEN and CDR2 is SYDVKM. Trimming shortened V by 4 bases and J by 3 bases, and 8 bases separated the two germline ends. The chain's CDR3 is CASSWRVTDTQYF. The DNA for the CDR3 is TGTGCCAGCAGTTGGCGGGTTACAGATACGCAGTATTTT.

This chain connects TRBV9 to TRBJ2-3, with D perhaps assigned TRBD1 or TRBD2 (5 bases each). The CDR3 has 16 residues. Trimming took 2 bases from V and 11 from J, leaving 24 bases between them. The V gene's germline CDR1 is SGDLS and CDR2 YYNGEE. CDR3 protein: CASSVTQRDPIPLQYF. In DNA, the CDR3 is TGTGCCAGCAGCGTGACCCAACGGGACCCCATCCCCCTGCAGTATTTT.

CDR3 region: CASSVEAGVTYEQYF. The CDR3, as DNA: TGTGCCAGCAGCGTAGAAGCGGGCGTAACCTACGAGCAGTACTTC. V usage is TRBV9 and J usage is TRBJ2-7, with TRBD2 as a possible D gene (6 bases). The germline CDR1 and CDR2 sequences are SGDLS and YYNGEE. V gave up 0 bases and J gave up 2 bases, with 12 bases separating them. The CDR3 contains 15 residues.

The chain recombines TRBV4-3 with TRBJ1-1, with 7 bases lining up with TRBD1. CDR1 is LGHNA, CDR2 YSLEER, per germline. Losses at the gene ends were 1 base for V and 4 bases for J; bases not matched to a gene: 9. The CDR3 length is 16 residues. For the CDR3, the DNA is TGCGCCAGCAGCCAAGCTGAGGGGGCTGTCGGCACTGAAGCTTTCTTT. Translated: CASSQAEGAVGTEAFF.

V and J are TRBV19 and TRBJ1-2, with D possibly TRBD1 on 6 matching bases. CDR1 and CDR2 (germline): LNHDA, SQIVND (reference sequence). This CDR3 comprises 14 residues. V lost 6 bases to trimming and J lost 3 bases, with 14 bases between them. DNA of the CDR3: TGTGCCAGTAGCCGGACAGAGACTGACTATGGCTACACCTTC. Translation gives CASSRTETDYGYTF.

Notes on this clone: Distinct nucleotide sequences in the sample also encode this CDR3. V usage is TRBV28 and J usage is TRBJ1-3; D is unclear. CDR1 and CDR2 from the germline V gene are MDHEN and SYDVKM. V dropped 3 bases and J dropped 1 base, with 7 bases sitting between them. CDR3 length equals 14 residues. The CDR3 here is CASSFRVSGNTIYF. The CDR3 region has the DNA TGTGCCAGCAGTTTCCGGGTGTCTGGAAACACCATATATTTT.

The CDR3 region is CASSTAAGGRFGYTF. The CDR3 DNA reads TGTGCCAGCAGTACCGCGGCGGGGGGGCGTTTCGGCTACACCTTC. V and J are TRBV27 and TRBJ1-2, with D possibly TRBD1 on 6 matching bases. Trimming shortened V by 5 bases and J by 8 bases, and 21 bases separated the two germline ends. This CDR3 comprises 15 residues. The germline V gene has CDR1 MNHEY and CDR2 SMNVEV (reference sequence).